What follows are 19 T cell receptor beta chains derived from one specimen sequenced in a study of blood T cell repertoires in COVID-19. Libraries were prepared by immunoSEQ multiplex PCR; TCRdb keeps only in-frame clonotypes and omits some of them. The sample shows over 250,000 clones, more than 75% of them seen only once. The sequencing sample was made of peripheral blood. The receptors here all came from a woman aged 40 to 55 who had recovered from COVID-19.

On this clone: At the DNA level, this CDR3 is encoded by other sequences in the same sample as well. The chain uses TRBV5-1 and TRBJ2-2; a weak D match, TRBD1 (5 bases). V was cut by 1 base and J by 1 base, with 5 bases left in between. The CDR3 totals 14 residues. Germline V gene lookup returns CDR1 SGHRS and CDR2 YFSETQ. CDR3 protein: CASSLTGNTGELFF. DNA of the CDR3: TGCGCCAGCAGCTTGACAGGGAACACCGGGGAGCTGTTTTTT.

V usage is TRBV30 and J usage is TRBJ1-2, with 8 bases aligning to TRBD1. This CDR3 comprises 13 residues. Germline V gene sequence: CDR1 GTSNPN, CDR2 SVGIG (reference sequence). V dropped 0 bases and J dropped 8; count of bases not matched to a gene: 5. The CDR3, as DNA: TGTGCCTGGAGTGTCCTCAGGGGGCAAGGCTACACCTTC. This codes for CAWSVLRGQGYTF.

The chain has TRBV3-1 (or the pseudogene TRBV3-2) and TRBJ2-3; 8 nucleotides match TRBD1. The germline gives CDR1 LGHDT, CDR2 YNNKEL (reference sequence). The CDR3 is 15 residues long. With 4 bases clipped from V and 0 bases from J, the junction kept 3 bases outside the gene matches. For the CDR3, the DNA is TGTGCCAGCAGCCCCAGGGGGCTCAGCACAGATACGCAGTATTTT. Translation: CASSPRGLSTDTQYF.

The CDR3 reads CASSLGGQGVATNEKLFF. The DNA for the CDR3 is TGTGCCAGCAGCTTGGGAGGGCAGGGGGTCGCAACTAATGAAAAACTGTTTTTT. The J gene is TRBJ1-4, the V gene TRBV5-8, with 7 bases fitting TRBD1. The V and J ends lost 0 bases and 0 bases, in that order; junction bases with no gene match: 8. Germline loops: CDR1 SGHTS, CDR2 YDEGEE. This CDR3 spans 18 amino acids.

The gene calls are TRBV6-2 or TRBV6-3 and TRBJ2-4, with unresolved D. V dropped 0 bases and J dropped 2 bases, with 8 bases sitting between them. CDR3 length: 15 amino acids. CDR1 MNHEY and CDR2 SVGEGT come from the germline V gene. The CDR3 nucleotides are TGTGCCAGCAGTTACTCGAGTACGTCCAAAAACATTCAGTACTTC. Translated, it gives CASSYSSTSKNIQYF.

The chain is built from TRBV4-3 and TRBJ2-2; 8 bases are shared with TRBD2. The trim removed 0 bases at V and 4 bases at J, leaving 7 bases unmatched. Germline V gene sequence: CDR1 LGHNA, CDR2 YSLEER. CDR3 size: 17 residues. The CDR3 sequence is CASSQELRGGPTGELFF. The CDR3 coding sequence is TGCGCCAGCAGCCAAGAACTACGGGGGGGCCCCACCGGGGAGCTGTTTTTT.

This clone has just a few counts. V is TRBV7-9 and J is TRBJ1-6; TRBD1 aligns across 8 bases. V gave up 5 bases and J gave up 6 bases; unmatched junction bases: 3. The CDR3 runs 14 residues. Germline loops: CDR1 SEHNR, CDR2 FQNEAQ (reference sequence). CDR3 amino acids: CASSRTGSNSPLHF. The DNA for the CDR3 is TGTGCCAGCAGCCGGACAGGGAGTAATTCACCCCTCCACTTT.

The chain joins TRBV5-1 to TRBJ2-7; 10 nucleotides align to TRBD2. The ends lost 4 bases at V and 3 bases at J; junction bases unmatched: 7. The CDR3 covers 15 residues. Germline lookup yields CDR1 SGHRS and CDR2 YFSETQ. The CDR3 spells CASSPVAGGIYEQYF. CDR3 DNA: TGCGCCAGCAGCCCCGTAGCGGGGGGAATCTACGAGCAGTACTTC.

This chain joins TRBV12-3 or TRBV12-4 and TRBJ1-1; TRBD1 aligns across 7 bases. V gave up 5 bases and J gave up 6 bases; unmatched junction bases: 6. The CDR3 runs 13 residues. CDR3 amino acids: CASSRGGWSEAFF. The CDR3 nucleotides read TGTGCCAGCAGTCGAGGGGGCTGGTCTGAAGCTTTCTTT.

V is TRBV6-2 or TRBV6-3 and J is TRBJ1-2; 8 bases line up with TRBD1. There are 16 residues in the CDR3. The trim removed 0 bases at V and 1 base at J, leaving 4 bases unmatched. Germline values: CDR1 MNHEY, CDR2 SVGEGT. In nucleotides, the CDR3 is TGTGCCAGCAGTTACTCCTGGGACAGGTTTAACTATGGCTACACCTTC. This gives the protein CASSYSWDRFNYGYTF.

This clone came up a few times. J is TRBJ2-2 and V is TRBV5-1; 10 bases are shared with TRBD1. V lost 5 bases, J lost 5 bases, and 6 bases stayed unmatched. Germline CDR1 SGHRS, CDR2 YFSETQ. The CDR3 has 15 residues. CDR3 DNA: TGCGCCAGCAGATTCTCGGGACAGGGGACCGGGGAGCTGTTTTTT. Its protein is CASRFSGQGTGELFF. Complete variable domain (other parts from reference TRBV5-1 and TRBJ2-2): KAGVTQTPRYLIKTRGQQVTLSCSPISGHRSVSWYQQTPGQGLQFLFEYFSETQRNKGNFPGRFSGRQFSNSRSEMNVSTLELGDSALYLCASRFSGQGTGELFFGEGSRLTVL.

CDR3 residues: CASSPDEAGELFF. The CDR3 DNA reads TGCGCCAGCAGCCCCGACGAGGCCGGGGAGCTGTTTTTT. The gene calls are TRBV5-1 and TRBJ2-2; D not certain. The CDR3 has 13 residues. Trimming removed 4 bases from V and 6 bases from J, with 10 bases in between. From germline, CDR1 is SGHRS and CDR2 YFSETQ.

As regards this clone: Other DNA sequences from this sample encode an identical CDR3 as well. The rearrangement joins TRBV14 to TRBJ1-1; D is unresolved. The CDR3 is made up of 13 amino acids. Deletions cut 4 bases from V and 0 bases from J, with 6 bases between. Germline V CDR1 and CDR2: SGHDN, FVKESK. The CDR3, as DNA: TGTGCCAGCAGCCCTTCCTTGAACACTGAAGCTTTCTTT. Translating it yields CASSPSLNTEAFF.

The chain is built from TRBV7-9 and TRBJ2-3, with D perhaps TRBD1 (6 bases). Germline V gives CDR1 SEHNR, CDR2 FQNEAQ (reference sequence). V lost 2 bases and J lost 2, with 11 bases in between. This CDR3 is 15 amino acids long. This chain's CDR3 is CASSLMGATTDTQYF. The CDR3, as DNA: TGTGCCAGCAGCTTAATGGGGGCGACCACAGATACGCAGTATTTT. Based on the CDR3 plus reference TRBV7-9 and TRBJ2-3, the full variable domain is DTGVSQNPRHKITKRGQNVTFRCDPISEHNRLYWYRQTLGQGPEFLTYFQNEAQLEKSRLLSDRFSAERPKGSFSTLEIQRTEQGDSAMYLCASSLMGATTDTQYFGPGTRLTVL.

The V and J genes are TRBV9 and TRBJ2-5; 9 nucleotides line up with TRBD1. The V gene end was trimmed by 0 bases and the J gene end by 4 bases; junction bases not matched to a gene: 10. CDR3 size: 17 residues. CDR1 and CDR2 from the germline V gene are SGDLS and YYNGEE. DNA of the CDR3: TGTGCCAGCAGCGTAGAACAGGGGGCGCGAATGGGAGAGACCCAGTACTTC. Its protein is CASSVEQGARMGETQYF.

The chain uses TRBV4-1 and TRBJ1-2; 12 bases match TRBD1. Losses at the gene ends were 4 bases for V and 6 bases for J; bases not matched to a gene: 9. The germline CDR1 and CDR2 sequences are MGHRA and YSYEKL. CDR3 length: 16 amino acids. As DNA, the CDR3 is TGCGCCAGCAGCCGCCCCGGGACAGGGGGCCTCGATGGCTACACCTTC. Its protein is CASSRPGTGGLDGYTF.

This clone was found once. V is TRBV2 and J is TRBJ2-7; 9 nucleotides match TRBD2. The CDR3 extends over 15 amino acids. The ends lost 6 bases at V and 4 bases at J; junction bases unmatched: 10. CDR1 and CDR2 from the germline V gene are SNHLY and FYNNEI. The CDR3 sequence: CASRRLAGLEYEQYF. The CDR3 DNA reads TGTGCCAGCAGGAGGCTAGCGGGGCTGGAATACGAGCAGTACTTC.

The chain uses TRBV30 and TRBJ2-1, with no clear D. The CDR3 covers 12 residues. V dropped 0 bases and J dropped 10 bases, with 10 bases sitting between them. Germline values: CDR1 GTSNPN, CDR2 SVGIG (reference sequence). CDR3 in DNA: TGTGCCTGGAGTGTAGGCGGTTGGGAGCAGTTCTTC. Its protein is CAWSVGGWEQFF.

The J gene is TRBJ2-2, the V gene TRBV4-1; D perhaps matches TRBD2 (5 bases). Per the germline V gene, CDR1 is MGHRA and CDR2 is YSYEKL. The CDR3 covers 16 residues. Trimming took 1 base from V and 0 from J, leaving 9 bases between them. CDR3 loop: CASSQVDYPNTGELFF. The CDR3 region has the DNA TGCGCCAGCAGCCAAGTTGACTACCCGAACACCGGGGAGCTGTTTTTT.